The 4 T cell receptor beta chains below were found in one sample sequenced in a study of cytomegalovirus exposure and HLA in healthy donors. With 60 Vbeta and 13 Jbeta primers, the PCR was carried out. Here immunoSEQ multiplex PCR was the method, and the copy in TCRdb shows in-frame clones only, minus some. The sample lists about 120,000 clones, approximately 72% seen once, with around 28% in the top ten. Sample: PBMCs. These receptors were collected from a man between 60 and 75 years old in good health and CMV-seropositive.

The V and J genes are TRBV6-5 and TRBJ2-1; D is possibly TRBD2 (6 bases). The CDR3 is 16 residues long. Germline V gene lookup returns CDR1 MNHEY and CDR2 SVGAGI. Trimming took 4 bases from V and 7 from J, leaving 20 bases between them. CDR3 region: CASSSLRAGRWNEQFF. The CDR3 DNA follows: TGTGCCAGCAGTTCTCTCCGGGCGGGGCGATGGAATGAGCAGTTCTTC.

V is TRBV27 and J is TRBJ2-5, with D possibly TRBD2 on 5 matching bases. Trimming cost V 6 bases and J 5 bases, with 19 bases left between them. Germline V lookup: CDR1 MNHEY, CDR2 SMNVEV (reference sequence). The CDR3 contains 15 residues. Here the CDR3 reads CASRPSRAFIETQYF. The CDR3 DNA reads TGTGCCAGCAGACCTAGCCGGGCATTCATCGAGACCCAGTACTTC.

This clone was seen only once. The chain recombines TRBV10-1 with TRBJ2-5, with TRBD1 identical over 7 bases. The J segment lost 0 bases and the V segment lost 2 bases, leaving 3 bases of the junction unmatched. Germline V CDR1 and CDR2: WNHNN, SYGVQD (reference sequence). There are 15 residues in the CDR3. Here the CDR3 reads CASSENRGYQETQYF. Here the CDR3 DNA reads TGCGCCAGCAGTGAGAACAGGGGATACCAAGAGACCCAGTACTTC.

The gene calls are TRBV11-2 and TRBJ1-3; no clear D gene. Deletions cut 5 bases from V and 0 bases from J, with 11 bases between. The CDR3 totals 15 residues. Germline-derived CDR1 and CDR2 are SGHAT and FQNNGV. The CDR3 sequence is CASSPTASSGNTIYF. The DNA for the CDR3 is TGTGCCAGCAGCCCCACTGCAAGCTCTGGAAACACCATATATTTT.